This TCR beta chain stems from a study of CD8+ T cells in alopecia areata. About the research overall: The tofacitinib course ran for 6 to 18 months and was followed by 6 months off drug. Findings and limits, study-wide: Resident alphabeta T-cell populations of normal skin are likewise subject to sequencing in scalp samples.

Both peripheral blood and punch biopsies of lesional scalp skin were obtained from patients who had alopecia areata. The sample holds a few counts of this clone. What it recognizes is unknown. Germline V gives CDR1 SQVTM, CDR2 ANQGSEA. V dropped 3 bases and J dropped 1 base, with 21 bases sitting between them. This CDR3 contains 17 residues. Sequencing used cDNA as its template, made by extracting RNA and reverse transcribing it. Using immunoSEQ multiplex PCR, the repertoire was profiled, and TCRdb retains in-frame clones only, with some absent. Of fewer than 200,000 clones in the sample, around three fifths were seen once.

This clonotype was obtained from a human donor with alopecia areata. This sample comprised CD4+ T cells sorted from blood, obtained at week 0. The chain employs TRBV29-1 and TRBJ2-5; possible D gene TRBD2, 6 bases. The CDR3 nucleotides are TGCAGCGTTGAGGGCTGGGGATCTGTGGGGGGCCAAGAGACCCAGTACTTC. The encoded protein is CSVEGWGSVGGQETQYF.